Listed below are T cell receptor beta chains from one sample, sequenced in a study of CD8+ T cells in alopecia areata. Clones were sequenced by immunoSEQ multiplex PCR, and TCRdb holds only the in-frame ones, with some missing. The sample shows around 100,000 clones, roughly 50% of them seen only once. Sequenced here: CD4+ T cells sorted from blood, sampled at week 24, from a patient treated with tofacitinib. The source of these receptors is a human donor with alopecia areata. CDR3s include the opening cysteine and the closing phenylalanine or tryptophan. Fields, in order: V gene, J gene, D gene, clone size, CDR3 DNA, CDR3 protein. D genes are given only for firm matches. Only part of the rows carry a size: once, few, many, or a class if the clone is expanded.

>TRBV27|TRBJ2-7|.|.
TGTGCCAGCAGTTTTTTCAATAGCTACGAGCAGTACTTC
CASSFFNSYEQYF
>TRBV4-1|TRBJ1-1|TRBD1|once
TGCGCCAGCAGCCCTCTTCTCCGGACAGGGAACACTGAAGCTTTCTTT
CASSPLLRTGNTEAFF
>TRBV5-1|TRBJ1-4|TRBD1|.
TGCGCCAGCAGCACACGGGACAGCTCGAATGAAAAACTGTTTTTT
CASSTRDSSNEKLFF
>TRBV18|TRBJ1-5|.|.
TGTGCCAGCTCACCAGCGGTCAATCAGCCCCAGCATTTT
CASSPAVNQPQHF
>TRBV5-6|TRBJ2-5|.|.
TGTGCCAGCAGCTTGCTTGTCCTAGAAGAGACCCAGTACTTC
CASSLLVLEETQYF
>TRBV9|TRBJ2-7|.|.
TGTGCCAGCAGCGTAGCTACAGGAGAGTCCTACGAGCAGTACTTC
CASSVATGESYEQYF
>TRBV14|TRBJ2-5|.|.
TGTGCCAGCAGCCAACTTCGGGCAGCTCAAGAGACCCAGTACTTC
CASSQLRAAQETQYF
>TRBV29-1|TRBJ1-2|.|few
TGCAGCACCGCCCGGGGAGGCAACTATGGCTACACCTTC
CSTARGGNYGYTF
>TRBV27|TRBJ2-1|TRBD1|.
TGTGCCAGCAGCCTGCGACAGGGGGGGAATGAGCAGTTCTTC
CASSLRQGGNEQFF
>TRBV5-6|TRBJ2-6|TRBD1|few
TGTGCCAGCAGCTTGGCAGGGGGTCTCTCTGGGGCCAACGTCCTGACTTTC
CASSLAGGLSGANVLTF
>TRBV23-1|TRBJ2-7|.|few
TGCGCCAGCAGCCCCTACTCGCTCTCCTACGAGCAGTACTTC
CASSPYSLSYEQYF
>TRBV10-3|TRBJ2-4|.|few
TGTGCCATCAGTGAGCCTCCCGCCGTGAACATTCAGTACTTC
CAISEPPAVNIQYF
>TRBV4-3|TRBJ2-7|.|.
TGCGCCAGCAGCCAAGATTATAGGCGGGACTTTTCCTACGAGCAGTACTTC
CASSQDYRRDFSYEQYF
>TRBV9|TRBJ2-1|TRBD1|.
TGTGCCAGCAGCGGACAGGGTATTGAGCAGTTCTTC
CASSGQGIEQFF
>TRBV5-1|TRBJ2-7|.|.
TGCGCCAGCAGCTCGGGGGCTAGCGGATCCTACGAGCAGTACTTC
CASSSGASGSYEQYF
>TRBV30|TRBJ1-3|.|.
TGTGCCTGGAGGGCACCGGGGCCCATCAACACCATATATTTT
CAWRAPGPINTIYF
>TRBV5-6|TRBJ1-2|.|.
TGTGCCAGCAGCTTACCTCCGGCAGCTAATGGCTACACCTTC
CASSLPPAANGYTF
>TRBV27|TRBJ2-5|TRBD2|.
TGTGCCAGCAGTTTATCGGAGACTAGCATGGAGACCCAGTACTTC
CASSLSETSMETQYF
>TRBV4-1|TRBJ1-5|TRBD1|.
TGCGCCAGCAGCCAAGTTGGGACAGGGAATCAGCCCCAGCATTTT
CASSQVGTGNQPQHF
>TRBV7-2|TRBJ2-1|.|.
TGTGCCAGCAGCCTTCAGCGGGCCAGCCACAATGAGCAGTTCTTC
CASSLQRASHNEQFF
>TRBV28|TRBJ1-1|.|.
TGTGCCAGCATAGCTGGGTGGAACACTGAAGCTTTCTTT
CASIAGWNTEAFF
>TRBV4-1|TRBJ1-3|TRBD1|.
TGCGCCAGCAGCCAGGGGGGACAGGGGAGAGGGAACACCATATATTTT
CASSQGGQGRGNTIYF
>TRBV29-1|TRBJ2-1|.|few
TGCAGCGTTGAAGGGTATGAGCAGTTCTTC
CSVEGYEQFF
>TRBV19|TRBJ2-3|.|few
TGTGCCAGTAGTAGTCAGGACGGGAAATTCACAGATACGCAGTATTTT
CASSSQDGKFTDTQYF
>TRBV27|TRBJ1-1|.|once
TGTGCCAGCAGTTCTCAGGGTCTGGGCACTGAAGCTTTCTTT
CASSSQGLGTEAFF
>TRBV11-2|TRBJ1-5|TRBD1|.
TGTGCCAGCAGCTCACAGGGGAATCAGCCCCAGCATTTT
CASSSQGNQPQHF
>TRBV2|TRBJ2-5|.|.
TGTGCCAGCGCCGATTGGAGTGTCCAGTACTTC
CASADWSVQYF
>TRBV7-2|TRBJ2-7|.|.
TGTGCCAGCAGCTTGAGTGACAGGAGCGAGCAGTACTTC
CASSLSDRSEQYF
>TRBV7-2|TRBJ1-1|.|.
TGTGCCAGCAGCTTAACAGGGTCGAGGAACACTGAAGCTTTCTTT
CASSLTGSRNTEAFF
>TRBV18|TRBJ1-1|.|.
TGTGCCAGCTCACCAACAGGTAACATGAACACTGAAGCTTTCTTT
CASSPTGNMNTEAFF
>TRBV9|TRBJ1-1|.|few
TGTGCCAGCAGCTCGGGGGGTCCCAACACTGAAGCTTTCTTT
CASSSGGPNTEAFF
>TRBV4-1|TRBJ2-3|.|.
TGCGCCAGCAGCCAAGATCCCGCGGATACGCAGTATTTT
CASSQDPADTQYF
>TRBV29-1|TRBJ1-1|.|few
TGCAGCGTCCGGACAGATTTGAACACTGAAGCTTTCTTT
CSVRTDLNTEAFF
>TRBV6-1|TRBJ1-2|TRBD1|.
TGTGCCAGCAGTGACGTGGGACAGACGTATGGCTACACCTTC
CASSDVGQTYGYTF
>TRBV2|TRBJ2-1|TRBD2|few
TGTGCCAGCAGTCGCTCTAGCGGGGGGAACATTGAGCAGTTCTTC
CASSRSSGGNIEQFF
>TRBV29-1|TRBJ1-1|.|.
TGCAGCGTTGAAGAGGGGCGGGGCTTGAACACTGAAGCTTTCTTT
CSVEEGRGLNTEAFF
>TRBV18|TRBJ2-7|.|.
TGTGCCAGCTCACCTGGGCCACAGGCAAACTACGAGCAGTACTTC
CASSPGPQANYEQYF